The 18 T cell receptor beta chains given below trace back to one sample, sequenced in a study of beta chain features in type 1 diabetes (dated by TCRdb to the late 2010s). Beyond this particular receptor, the publication reports: A moderate but significant shortening of TCRB CDR3 length was observed in type 1 diabetes patients in all four CD4+ subsets.

Libraries were made using the immunoSEQ multiplex PCR assay. The entire isolated RNA was reverse transcribed using the High Capacity cDNA Reverse Transcription Kit, and thus expressed TCRB transcripts were sequenced. TCRdb took over this immuneACCESS table, retaining in-frame rearrangements with V and J assigned. Such tables are incomplete; in checked studies, under half of the missing clones stem from an unresolved V gene, and the remainder is unexplained. This sample holds about 700,000 clones; about an eighth were observed only once. The ten largest clones add up to about 0.02% of the sample. For these receptors, no antigen is known. Sequences were obtained from naive CD4+ T cells from blood. In light of the paper, this sample's cell subset or site label describes: true naive CD4+ T cells. The receptor set was obtained from a man between 18 and 29 years old with type 1 diabetes.

This clone has more than one count but fewer than ten. This sequence joins TRBV18 and TRBJ2-7; TRBD1 or TRBD2 may be the D gene (5 bases each). Germline CDR1 is KGHSH and CDR2 is LQKENI. The V end was cut by 6 bases, the J end by 2 bases, with 14 bases between. This CDR3 has 14 amino acids. The CDR3 DNA sequence: TGTGCCAGCTCGTCCGGGACCGACCCCTACGAGCAGTACTTC. As protein: CASSSGTDPYEQYF.

This clone has more than one count but fewer than ten. This chain uses TRBV5-1 with TRBJ2-2; D is unclear. CDR3 length: 17 amino acids. With 0 bases removed from V and 2 bases from J, the gap between germline ends came to 14 bases. Germline V gene lookup returns CDR1 SGHRS and CDR2 YFSETQ. The CDR3 DNA sequence: TGCGCCAGCAGCTTGGGAAGCCTACGGAAAAACACCGGGGAGCTGTTTTTT. Protein product: CASSLGSLRKNTGELFF. The full variable domain, with the rest looked up from reference TRBV5-1 and TRBJ2-2, is KAGVTQTPRYLIKTRGQQVTLSCSPISGHRSVSWYQQTPGQGLQFLFEYFSETQRNKGNFPGRFSGRQFSNSRSEMNVSTLELGDSALYLCASSLGSLRKNTGELFFGEGSRLTVL.

For the CDR3, the DNA is TGTGCCAGCAGGCAGGGACAGGACTATGGCTACACCTTC. Translated, it gives CASRQGQDYGYTF. The V and J genes are TRBV7-9 and TRBJ1-2, with TRBD1 matching over 8 bases. V was pared by 6 bases and J by 3 bases, with 3 bases of the junction left unmatched. Germline CDR1 SEHNR, CDR2 FQNEAQ (reference sequence). The CDR3 spans 13 residues. Full variable domain (rest looked up from reference TRBV7-9 and TRBJ1-2): DTGVSQNPRHKITKRGQNVTFRCDPISEHNRLYWYRQTLGQGPEFLTYFQNEAQLEKSRLLSDRFSAERPKGSFSTLEIQRTEQGDSAMYLCASRQGQDYGYTFGSGTRLTVV.

This clone was recorded a few times. The chain has TRBV6-4 and TRBJ2-1; 8 bases line up with TRBD2. The CDR3 length is 15 residues. The junction had 6 bases not matched to a gene; V was cut back by 2 bases and J by 6 bases. CDR1 is MRHNA, CDR2 SNTAGT, per germline. The CDR3 loop reads CASSDPVGGVNEQFF. CDR3 bases: TGTGCCAGCAGTGACCCCGTCGGGGGGGTCAATGAGCAGTTCTTC.

The chain recombines TRBV30 with TRBJ1-6; D remains unclear. The V end was cut by 5 bases, the J end by 0 bases, with 11 bases between. Germline V CDR1 and CDR2: GTSNPN, SVGIG (reference sequence). CDR3 length equals 15 residues. In DNA, the CDR3 is TGTGCCTGGGACCGACAACTCTCCTATAATTCACCCCTCCACTTT. Protein product: CAWDRQLSYNSPLHF.

V is TRBV9 and J is TRBJ2-6; 7 bases line up with TRBD2. Germline V gene data show CDR1 as SGDLS and CDR2 as YYNGEE. The length of the CDR3 is 15 residues. The J segment lost 2 bases and the V segment lost 3 bases, leaving 2 bases of the junction unmatched. The CDR3 sequence is CASSGRGAGANVLTF. DNA of the CDR3: TGTGCCAGCAGCGGCCGGGGGGCTGGGGCCAACGTCCTGACTTTC.

In this sample, this clone turned up a few times. The CDR3: CASSPTGGAEQYF. CDR3 nucleotides: TGTGCCAGTAGTCCAACAGGGGGTGCCGAGCAGTACTTC. The chain recombines TRBV19 with TRBJ2-7; 8 bases align to TRBD1. CDR3 size: 13 residues. Germline V gene data show CDR1 as LNHDA and CDR2 as SQIVND (reference sequence). The V segment lost 5 bases and the J segment 6 bases; nucleotides outside the gene matches: 6.

J is TRBJ2-7 and V is TRBV5-1; tentative D call: TRBD1 (5 bases). The V gene lost 3 bases and the J gene lost 7 bases, with 14 bases spanning the gap. Germline loops: CDR1 SGHRS, CDR2 YFSETQ. The CDR3 is 13 amino acids. CDR3 sequence (DNA): TGCGCCAGCAGCTCTGGGGCCTCAGGTGAGCAGTACTTC. Protein product: CASSSGASGEQYF.

This clone has a single count. CDR3 in DNA: TGTGCCAGCAGCTTAATGGCCACCAGCTCCTACAATGAGCAGTTCTTC. As protein: CASSLMATSSYNEQFF. V is TRBV7-2 and J is TRBJ2-1; D is undetermined. Germline CDR1 reads SGHTA; CDR2 reads FQGNSA. Trimming left V 2 bases short and J 0 bases short, with 11 bases between. The CDR3 runs 16 residues.

A few counts support this clone. The chain links TRBV5-1 to TRBJ1-2; D unresolved. The germline V gene has CDR1 SGHRS and CDR2 YFSETQ. V was pared by 0 bases and J by 8 bases, with 11 bases between. This CDR3 spans 13 amino acids. As DNA, the CDR3 is TGCGCCAGCAGCTTGGCCTTTTTGGGAGGCTACACCTTC. Protein sequence: CASSLAFLGGYTF.

This clone was counted between two and nine times. V gene TRBV6-6 combines with J gene TRBJ2-7; D is possibly TRBD1 (5 bases). The CDR3 has 14 amino acids. Germline V gives CDR1 MNHNY, CDR2 SVGAGI (reference sequence). V lost 7 bases and J lost 4, with 17 bases in between. The CDR3 DNA is TGTGCCAGCATGGACGGTGGGGCAGGGTACGAGCAGTACTTC. This encodes CASMDGGAGYEQYF.

As to this clone: Different DNA sequences within this sample yield the same CDR3. V is TRBV9 and J is TRBJ1-2; D perhaps matches TRBD1 (6 bases). V dropped 4 bases and J dropped 2 bases, with 12 bases sitting between them. Per germline, CDR1 SGDLS and CDR2 YYNGEE. The CDR3 sequence is 14 residues long. The chain's CDR3 is CASSPGQGNYGYTF. As DNA, the CDR3 is TGTGCCAGCAGCCCCGGGCAGGGGAACTATGGCTACACCTTC.

The V call is TRBV6-6, the J call TRBJ2-2; tentative D call: TRBD1 (5 bases). Germline loops: CDR1 MNHNY, CDR2 SVGAGI (reference sequence). The CDR3 length is 14 residues. Between the trimmed V and J ends, which lost 4 bases and 3 bases, there was a span of 9 bases. CDR3 DNA: TGTGCCAGCAGTTTTGGACAAGACACCGGGGAGCTGTTTTTT. Amino acids: CASSFGQDTGELFF.

The table lists this clone with a few counts. The rearrangement links TRBV28 to TRBJ2-1; no firm D call. The V gene's germline CDR1 is MDHEN and CDR2 SYDVKM. This CDR3 is built from 15 residues. Trimming took 4 bases from V and 3 from J, leaving 13 bases between them. CDR3 region: CASSSAGSDYNEQFF. For the CDR3, the DNA is TGTGCCAGCAGTTCCGCCGGGTCCGACTACAATGAGCAGTTCTTC.

This clone was seen only a few times. The chain has TRBV4-1 and TRBJ2-5; TRBD1 agrees at 8 bases. The J segment lost 2 bases and the V segment lost 4 bases, leaving 6 bases of the junction unmatched. The V gene's germline CDR1 is MGHRA and CDR2 YSYEKL. The CDR3 consists of 15 residues. The CDR3 reads CASSRGQVSQETQYF. CDR3 coding DNA: TGCGCCAGCAGCCGGGGACAGGTTTCGCAAGAGACCCAGTACTTC.

The V gene is TRBV7-6, the J gene TRBJ1-2, with a tentative D call TRBD1 (5 bases). CDR1 and CDR2 from the germline V gene are SGHVS and FNYEAQ. Trimming shortened V by 5 bases and J by 4 bases, and 23 bases separated the two germline ends. The CDR3 contains 17 residues. This CDR3 reads CASSPGTDPPGSYGYTF. CDR3 bases: TGTGCCAGCAGCCCTGGGACGGACCCCCCGGGAAGCTATGGCTACACCTTC.

In nucleotides, the CDR3 is TGTGCCAGCACCCCCCTAGAGCGTTCCTCCTACGAGCAGTACTTC. This translates into CASTPLERSSYEQYF. The chain has TRBV7-6 and TRBJ2-7; D remains ambiguous. Trimming took 7 bases from V and 0 from J, leaving 16 bases between them. Per the germline V gene, CDR1 is SGHVS and CDR2 is FNYEAQ. The CDR3 consists of 15 residues.

Only a few counts were recorded for this clone. The CDR3 region is CASSLTGFSNTEAFF. Here the CDR3 DNA reads TGCGCCAGCAGCTTGACCGGTTTTTCGAACACTGAAGCTTTCTTT. The chain is built from TRBV5-1 and TRBJ1-1; D unresolved. This CDR3 has 15 amino acids. CDR1 is SGHRS, CDR2 YFSETQ, per germline. Trimming removed 1 base from V and 1 base from J, with 11 bases in between.